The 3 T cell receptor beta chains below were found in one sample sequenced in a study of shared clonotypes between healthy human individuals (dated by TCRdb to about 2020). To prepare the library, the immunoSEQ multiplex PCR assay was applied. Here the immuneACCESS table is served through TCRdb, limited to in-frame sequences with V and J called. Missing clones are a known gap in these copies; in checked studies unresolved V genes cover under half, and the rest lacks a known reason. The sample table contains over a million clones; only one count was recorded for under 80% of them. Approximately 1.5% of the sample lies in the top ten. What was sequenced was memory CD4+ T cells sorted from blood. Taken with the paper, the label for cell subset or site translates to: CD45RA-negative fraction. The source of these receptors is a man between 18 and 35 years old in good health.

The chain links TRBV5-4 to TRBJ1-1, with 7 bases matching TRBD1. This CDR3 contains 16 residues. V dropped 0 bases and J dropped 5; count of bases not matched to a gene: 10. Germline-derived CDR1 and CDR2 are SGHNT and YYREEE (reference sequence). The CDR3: CASSLEGGAGYTEAFF. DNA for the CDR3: TGTGCCAGCAGCTTGGAAGGGGGCGCAGGATATACTGAAGCTTTCTTT. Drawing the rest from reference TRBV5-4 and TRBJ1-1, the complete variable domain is ETGVTQSPTHLIKTRGQQVTLRCSSQSGHNTVSWYQQALGQGPQFIFQYYREEENGRGNFPPRFSGLQFPNYSSELNVNALELDDSALYLCASSLEGGAGYTEAFFGQGTRLTVV.

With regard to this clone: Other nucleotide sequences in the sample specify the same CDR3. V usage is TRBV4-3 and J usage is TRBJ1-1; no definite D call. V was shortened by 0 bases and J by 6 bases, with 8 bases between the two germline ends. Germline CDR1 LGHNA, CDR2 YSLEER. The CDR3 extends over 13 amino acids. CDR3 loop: CASSQDLRAEAFF. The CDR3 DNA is TGCGCCAGCAGCCAAGATTTAAGGGCTGAAGCTTTCTTT.

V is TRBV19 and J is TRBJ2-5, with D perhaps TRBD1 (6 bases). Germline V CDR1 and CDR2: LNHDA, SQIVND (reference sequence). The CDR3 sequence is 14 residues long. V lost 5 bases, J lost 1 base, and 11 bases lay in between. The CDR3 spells CASSAWDTQETQYF. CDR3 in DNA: TGTGCCAGTAGTGCTTGGGACACCCAAGAGACCCAGTACTTC.